These 24 T cell receptor beta chains came from one sample sequenced in a study of identical twins. MiXCR, applied by TCRdb to the 5' RACE reads, yields one record per CDR3 protein. In the table there are 400,000 or so distinct CDR3 sequences, around 9.7% of which are singletons. Sequencing was done on a sample of naive T cells sorted from blood. Receptors originate from a woman aged 50 to 65 in good health.

This clonotype was counted only a few times. This rearrangement joins TRBV3-1 to TRBJ2-1; TRBD1 matches 9 bases. Unmatched junction bases numbered 6, after V lost 4 bases and J lost 2 bases. This CDR3 comprises 16 residues. Looked up from germline, CDR1 is LGHDT and CDR2 is YNNKEL (reference sequence). CDR3 in DNA: TGTGCCAGCAGCCCGGACAGGGGCGCAACCTACAATGAGCAGTTCTTC. This gives the protein CASSPDRGATYNEQFF.

This clonotype was detected only a few times. In nucleotides, the CDR3 is TGTGCCACCAGCGGGAGAGGGGTTACTGAAGCTTTCTTT. Translation: CATSGRGVTEAFF. The chain uses TRBV15 and TRBJ1-1, with D perhaps matching TRBD1 (5 bases). V lost 5 bases, J lost 5 bases, and 12 bases lay in between. The germline CDR1 and CDR2 sequences are LNHNV and YYDKDF (reference sequence). CDR3 length: 13 residues.

CDR3 bases: TGCGCCAGCAGCTTGGAGGGGGCCAACGTCCTGACTTTC. Translated: CASSLEGANVLTF. V is TRBV5-1 and J is TRBJ2-6; no reliable D call. The CDR3 is 13 residues long. Germline V lookup: CDR1 SGHRS, CDR2 YFSETQ. Trimming took 0 bases from V and 4 from J, leaving 2 bases between them.

This clonotype has only a few counts. This rearrangement joins TRBV20-1 to TRBJ2-6; 8 bases align to TRBD1. Unmatched junction bases numbered 6, after V lost 0 bases and J lost 11 bases. The V gene's germline CDR1 is DFQATT and CDR2 SNEGSKA (reference sequence). This CDR3 region has 14 residues. The CDR3 DNA is TGCAGTGCTAGAGATGCGGACAGGGAGGACGTCCTGACTTTC. Translation gives CSARDADREDVLTF.

This clonotype has ten or more counts. The chain employs TRBV18 and TRBJ1-4; D call uncertain. The CDR3 extends over 14 amino acids. V shed 3 bases and J shed 0 bases, with 5 bases lying between them. The V gene's germline CDR1 is KGHSH and CDR2 LQKENI. The DNA of the CDR3 is TGTGCCAGCTCACCCTTAGCAACTAATGAAAAACTGTTTTTT. It codes for CASSPLATNEKLFF. Complete variable domain (other parts from reference TRBV18 and TRBJ1-4): NAGVMQNPRHLVRRRGQEARLRCSPMKGHSHVYWYRQLPEEGLKFMVYLQKENIIDESGMPKERFSAEFPKEGPSILRIQQVVRGDSAAYFCASSPLATNEKLFFGSGTQLSVL.

In this sample, this clonotype turned up many times. The gene calls are TRBV29-1 and TRBJ2-1; D gene unclear. Germline CDR1 and CDR2: SQVTM and ANQGSEA. The germline V and J ends were trimmed by 6 bases and 7 bases, with 19 bases remaining between them. The CDR3 is 14 amino acids. The CDR3 here is CSVVPVARVNEQFF. The CDR3, as DNA: TGCAGCGTAGTCCCGGTCGCTAGGGTGAATGAGCAGTTCTTC.

Here the CDR3 DNA reads TGCGCCAGCAGCCAAGCGTTACCCCGGGCCCAACTGGCAGATACGCAGTATTTT. It is translated as CASSQALPRAQLADTQYF. This chain uses TRBV4-1 with TRBJ2-3; no clear D. This CDR3 contains 18 residues. Germline V gene lookup returns CDR1 MGHRA and CDR2 YSYEKL. The V gene lost 1 base and the J gene lost 4 bases, with 21 bases spanning the gap.

The sample holds a few counts of this clonotype. The rearrangement joins TRBV7-2 to TRBJ2-4; D is unresolved. The CDR3 consists of 15 residues. CDR1 and CDR2 from the germline V gene are SGHTA and FQGNSA. V dropped 1 base and J dropped 1 base, with 8 bases sitting between them. The CDR3 region has the DNA TGTGCCAGCAGCTTAGTAGATCCCGCCAAAAACATTCAGTACTTC. It codes for CASSLVDPAKNIQYF. Filled out from reference TRBV7-2 and TRBJ2-4, the complete variable domain reads GAGVSQSPSNKVTEKGKDVELRCDPISGHTALYWYRQSLGQGLEFLIYFQGNSAPDKSGLPSDRFSAERTGGSVSTLTIQRTQQEDSAVYLCASSLVDPAKNIQYFGAGTRLSVL.

The chain joins TRBV7-8 to TRBJ2-7; D is unclear. The CDR3 runs to 15 residues. Germline V CDR1 and CDR2: SGHVS, FQNEAQ. V was pared by 1 base and J by 5 bases, with 15 bases between. The CDR3 reads CASSLVGNLVDEQYF. CDR3 coding DNA: TGTGCCAGCAGCTTAGTGGGCAACCTTGTGGACGAGCAGTACTTC.

This clonotype was detected a few times. The genes are TRBV11-2 and TRBJ2-3; 12 positions match TRBD2. Germline V gene lookup returns CDR1 SGHAT and CDR2 FQNNGV. The trim removed 3 bases at V and 2 bases at J, leaving 6 bases unmatched. The length of the CDR3 is 17 residues. CDR3 sequence reads: CASSFSTSGRATDTQYF. CDR3 nucleotides: TGTGCCAGCAGCTTTTCGACTAGCGGGAGAGCCACAGATACGCAGTATTTT.

This clonotype was seen only a few times. This rearrangement joins TRBV12-3 or TRBV12-4 to TRBJ2-1, with D perhaps given as TRBD1 or TRBD2 (5 bases each). Trimming stripped 3 bases from V and 9 bases from J, with 6 bases between. The CDR3 spans 11 residues. Written as DNA, the CDR3 is TGTGCCAGCAGTTTGGGGGTTGAGCAGTTCTTC. Protein: CASSLGVEQFF.

The chain links TRBV5-1 to TRBJ2-7; D not certain. Germline CDR1 reads SGHRS; CDR2 reads YFSETQ. V was cut by 1 base and J by 2 bases, with 7 bases left in between. The length of the CDR3 is 13 residues. In DNA form, the CDR3 reads TGCGCCAGCAGCTTGCTGTTCGCCTACGAGCAGTACTTC. It is translated as CASSLLFAYEQYF.

The rearrangement links TRBV11-2 to TRBJ2-7; weak D call: TRBD1 (6 bases). V lost 4 bases and J lost 3, with 19 bases in between. Germline assignment: CDR1 SGHAT and CDR2 FQNNGV. The CDR3 is 16 residues long. As DNA, the CDR3 is TGTGCCAGCAGCTCATCCCGGACAGACCTTAGCTACGAGCAGTACTTC. This sequence encodes CASSSSRTDLSYEQYF.

V gene TRBV5-6 combines with J gene TRBJ2-5; 10 bases line up with TRBD2. Trimming removed 0 bases from V and 5 bases from J; junction bases left unmatched: 10. The CDR3 length is 17 residues. Germline V lookup: CDR1 SGHDT, CDR2 YYEEEE. The CDR3 nucleotides read TGTGCCAGCAGCTTGGGTATCGCTAGCGGGAGAGGGGAGACCCAGTACTTC. Encoded protein: CASSLGIASGRGETQYF. Based on the CDR3 plus reference TRBV5-6 and TRBJ2-5, the full variable domain is DAGVTQSPTHLIKTRGQQVTLRCSPKSGHDTVSWYQQALGQGPQFIFQYYEEEERQRGNFPDRFSGHQFPNYSSELNVNALLLGDSALYLCASSLGIASGRGETQYFGPGTRLLVL.

This clonotype was observed at least ten times. This chain connects TRBV4-1 to TRBJ2-1, with D perhaps TRBD2 (6 bases). This CDR3 has 16 amino acids. V was shortened by 4 bases and J by 7 bases, with 20 bases between the two germline ends. CDR1 is MGHRA and CDR2 is YSYEKL in the germline V gene. The CDR3 loop reads CASSLLDPGTYNEQFF. CDR3 sequence (DNA): TGCGCCAGCAGCCTTTTAGACCCGGGGACTTATAATGAGCAGTTCTTC.

The V and J genes are TRBV29-1 and TRBJ2-3, with TRBD2 identical over 13 bases. This CDR3 is built from 14 residues. V was clipped by 6 bases and J by 3 bases; unmatched bases: 3. In germline, CDR1 is SQVTM, CDR2 ANQGSEA. CDR3 nucleotides: TGCAGCGTCCGACTAGCGGGAGGAACAGATACGCAGTATTTT. Residues: CSVRLAGGTDTQYF.

The V call is TRBV7-9, the J call TRBJ2-6; possible D gene TRBD1, 7 bases. The CDR3 has 17 amino acids. Germline V CDR1 and CDR2: SEHNR, FQNEAQ (reference sequence). The V gene lost 2 bases and the J gene lost 4 bases, with 15 bases spanning the gap. The CDR3: CASSLRRGRSGANVLTF. Here the CDR3 DNA reads TGTGCCAGCAGCTTAAGGAGGGGGCGGTCCGGGGCCAACGTCCTGACTTTC. The full variable domain, completed using reference TRBV7-9 and TRBJ2-6, is DTGVSQNPRHKITKRGQNVTFRCDPISEHNRLYWYRQTLGQGPEFLTYFQNEAQLEKSRLLSDRFSAERPKGSFSTLEIQRTEQGDSAMYLCASSLRRGRSGANVLTFGAGSRLTVL.

The gene calls are TRBV4-1 and TRBJ1-5; D unclear. The germline V and J ends were trimmed by 0 bases and 7 bases, with 10 bases remaining between them. CDR1 is MGHRA, CDR2 YSYEKL, per germline. The CDR3 has 14 amino acids. This chain's CDR3 is CASSQDSLRQPQHF. The CDR3 DNA is TGCGCCAGCAGCCAAGACAGCCTCAGGCAGCCCCAGCATTTT.

This clonotype was picked up many times. This chain joins TRBV29-1 and TRBJ2-1; a possible D gene is TRBD2 (5 bases). CDR1 and CDR2 from the germline V gene are SQVTM and ANQGSEA. CDR3 size: 15 residues. Trimming cost V 6 bases and J 2 bases, with 17 bases left between them. The CDR3 region has the DNA TGCAGCGTCGAGGGAAGGGTCAAGGCCTACAATGAGCAGTTCTTC. It translates to CSVEGRVKAYNEQFF.

The chain couples TRBV5-5 to TRBJ1-3, with a weak D call TRBD1 (6 bases). Trimming removed 2 bases at V and 0 bases at J, with 15 bases between. CDR3 length: 17 residues. Germline lookup yields CDR1 SGHKS and CDR2 YYEKEE (reference sequence). CDR3: CASSLRGALISGNTIYF. CDR3 nucleotide sequence: TGTGCCAGCAGCTTAAGGGGGGCGCTGATCTCTGGAAACACCATATATTTT.

The rearrangement links TRBV5-6 to TRBJ2-7; D remains ambiguous. The V end lost 2 bases, the J end lost 3 bases, and 9 bases lay between the germline ends. In germline, CDR1 is SGHDT, CDR2 YYEEEE. This CDR3 has 13 residues. In nucleotides, the CDR3 is TGTGCCAGCAGCTTCGGGCAAGTCTACGAGCAGTACTTC. Translating it yields CASSFGQVYEQYF. Variable domain in full (rest from reference TRBV5-6 and TRBJ2-7): DAGVTQSPTHLIKTRGQQVTLRCSPKSGHDTVSWYQQALGQGPQFIFQYYEEEERQRGNFPDRFSGHQFPNYSSELNVNALLLGDSALYLCASSFGQVYEQYFGPGTRLTVT.

This clonotype was observed many times. The chain carries TRBV5-1 and TRBJ2-1; D gene ambiguous. V was cut by 3 bases and J by 8 bases, with 12 bases left in between. Germline-derived CDR1 and CDR2 are SGHRS and YFSETQ. The CDR3 length is 13 residues. CDR3 amino acids: CASSSGWWHEQFF. The CDR3 bases are TGCGCCAGCAGCTCTGGGTGGTGGCATGAGCAGTTCTTC. Complete variable domain (other parts from reference TRBV5-1 and TRBJ2-1): KAGVTQTPRYLIKTRGQQVTLSCSPISGHRSVSWYQQTPGQGLQFLFEYFSETQRNKGNFPGRFSGRQFSNSRSEMNVSTLELGDSALYLCASSSGWWHEQFFGPGTRLTVL.

This rearrangement joins TRBV20-1 to TRBJ1-4; D possibly corresponds to TRBD1 (6 bases). Germline CDR1 reads DFQATT; CDR2 reads SNEGSKA (reference sequence). CDR3 length equals 16 residues. Trimming took off 1 base at V and 0 bases at J, with 12 bases between the two ends. The CDR3 nucleotides read TGCAGTGCTAGAGGGACAGAGCTCACAACTAATGAAAAACTGTTTTTT. Translated, it gives CSARGTELTTNEKLFF.

The chain carries TRBV27 and TRBJ2-3, with D unclear. The CDR3 spans 14 residues. Trimming stripped 10 bases from V and 4 bases from J, with 18 bases between. CDR1 MNHEY and CDR2 SMNVEV come from the germline V gene (reference sequence). CDR3 DNA sequence: TGTGCCACCTACCCAGGAGTTGTCTCAGATACGCAGTATTTT. Protein sequence: CATYPGVVSDTQYF.